The 10 T cell receptor beta chains listed next were all sequenced from one sample in a study of cytomegalovirus exposure and HLA in healthy donors (dated 2017 in TCRdb). Receptors were amplified or captured by the immunoSEQ multiplex PCR assay. The multiplex PCR relied on a mix of 60 forward primers for TCR Vbeta segments and 13 reverse primers for TCR Jbeta segments. TCRdb stores this immuneACCESS table with in-frame sequences only. Part of the clones is absent; in the studies checked, under half of the shortfall reflects unresolved V genes, and no reason is known for the rest. Counted in this sample were 120,000 to 150,000 clones; roughly 68% of them appeared once. The top ten hold 4% to 5.5% of the sample. The sample comprised PBMCs. These receptors originate from a man between 60 and 75 years old in good health and CMV-seronegative.

This sequence joins TRBV9 and TRBJ1-6; tentative D call: TRBD1 (5 bases). The CDR3 contains 14 residues. V was pared by 0 bases and J by 10 bases, with 11 bases between. The V gene's germline CDR1 is SGDLS and CDR2 YYNGEE. This CDR3 is CASSVGGVNSPLHF. In nucleotides, the CDR3 is TGTGCCAGCAGCGTAGGGGGGGTGAACTCACCCCTCCACTTT.

The chain uses TRBV4-2 and TRBJ2-3; 10 bases are a match to TRBD1. The CDR3 has 16 residues. CDR1 is LGHNA and CDR2 is YNFKEQ in the germline V gene. V trimming: 4 bases; J trimming: 4 bases; junction bases outside the gene matches: 8. The CDR3 DNA sequence: TGTGCCAGCAGCCGCCCCCCGGGACAGGGGCCAGATACGCAGTATTTT. Encoded protein: CASSRPPGQGPDTQYF.

This clone was counted only a few times. This chain connects TRBV6-6 to TRBJ2-2, with unresolved D. Deletions cut 4 bases from V and 6 bases from J, with 6 bases between. Germline-derived CDR1 and CDR2 are MNHNY and SVGAGI (reference sequence). The CDR3 extends over 12 amino acids. The chain's CDR3 is CASSWQAGELFF. The CDR3 DNA sequence: TGTGCCAGCAGTTGGCAAGCCGGGGAGCTGTTTTTT.

The chain recombines TRBV9 with TRBJ1-3; D is undetermined. The ends were cut back, 0 bases at V and 4 bases at J, with 20 bases in the middle. This CDR3 spans 18 amino acids. In germline, CDR1 is SGDLS, CDR2 YYNGEE. CDR3 DNA: TGTGCCAGCAGCGTAGTATCTCAGATCGACATCTCCGGAAACACCATATATTTT. As protein: CASSVVSQIDISGNTIYF.

This clone was found a few times. This chain links TRBV6-6 with TRBJ2-5; 10 nucleotides line up with TRBD1. Germline V gene data show CDR1 as MNHNY and CDR2 as SVGAGI (reference sequence). This CDR3 contains 16 residues. J was trimmed by 4 bases and V by 2 bases; bases with no gene match: 7. The CDR3 nucleotides read TGTGCCAGCAGTTACACGGGACAGGGGAGAGGAGAGACCCAGTACTTC. Protein sequence: CASSYTGQGRGETQYF.

This chain connects TRBV27 to TRBJ1-5; D is possibly TRBD1 (5 bases). Germline-derived CDR1 and CDR2 are MNHEY and SMNVEV (reference sequence). Trimming shortened V by 5 bases and J by 10 bases, and 18 bases separated the two germline ends. The CDR3 is 14 residues long. This CDR3 is CASSPRLSQGPQHF. The CDR3 nucleotides are TGTGCCAGCAGTCCCCGTCTCTCCCAGGGACCCCAGCATTTT.

The chain employs TRBV7-9 and TRBJ1-2, with D possibly TRBD1 on 6 matching bases. V was clipped by 1 base and J by 7 bases, with 16 bases between them. In germline, CDR1 is SEHNR, CDR2 FQNEAQ (reference sequence). This CDR3 has 15 residues. In DNA, the CDR3 is TGTGCCAGCAGCTTAGACTGGGCGGGGGGCCTTGGCTACACCTTC. Residues: CASSLDWAGGLGYTF.

The chain couples TRBV29-1 to TRBJ2-3; 8 bases agree with TRBD2. This CDR3 contains 14 residues. The germline V gene has CDR1 SQVTM and CDR2 ANQGSEA. V shed 7 bases, J shed 6 bases, and the junction held 12 bases outside the gene matches. CDR3 bases: TGCAGCGGGAAGCGGGAGAAGGCGATTGATACGCAGTATTTT. It yields the protein CSGKREKAIDTQYF.

This clone was seen once. This sequence joins TRBV27 and TRBJ2-5, with 8 bases lining up with TRBD1. The junction had 10 bases not matched to a gene; V was cut back by 5 bases and J by 2 bases. Germline assignment: CDR1 MNHEY and CDR2 SMNVEV (reference sequence). CDR3 length: 16 residues. The CDR3 is CASSLGQGLEQETQYF. The DNA for the CDR3 is TGTGCCAGCAGTCTCGGACAGGGCCTAGAACAAGAGACCCAGTACTTC.

The rearrangement joins TRBV9 to TRBJ1-4; no reliable D call. Germline assignment: CDR1 SGDLS and CDR2 YYNGEE. The ends were cut back, 0 bases at V and 0 bases at J, with 12 bases in the middle. The CDR3 is made up of 17 amino acids. The DNA for the CDR3 is TGTGCCAGCAGCGTAGATTTGGGAGGTGCAACTAATGAAAAACTGTTTTTT. Amino acids: CASSVDLGGATNEKLFF.